Listed below are T cell receptor beta chains from one sample, sequenced in a study of T cell repertoires in cytomegalovirus infection. Via MiXCR, TCRdb re-called the reads, giving one row per CDR3 protein. Of roughly 320,000 distinct CDR3 sequences listed, about 9.1% were seen once; the top ten hold around 2.4%. Sample: PBMCs. The origin of the receptors is a human donor in good health (CMV status not recorded). Some clones in this sample may be carry-over from other donors' samples. CDR3s leave out the opening cysteine and the closing phenylalanine or tryptophan. Some rows mark clone size as missing; the rest say once, few, many or name a class of expanded clone.

TRBV7-4	NA	TRBJ1-1	ASSTDLLNEAF
TRBV20-1	few	TRBJ1-5	SASTGFGNQPQH
TRBV10-3	many	TRBJ2-3	AIRVNRDFRTDTQY
TRBV7-8	many	TRBJ2-5	ASSLATSGDQETQY
TRBV14	NA	TRBJ1-1	ASSPRVVNTEAF
TRBV19	many	TRBJ1-5	ASTPRGVVNQPQH
TRBV7-3	many	TRBJ2-2	ASSLYKAGELF
TRBV7-2	many	TRBJ1-5	ASSIQGLGNQPQH
TRBV28	many	TRBJ1-5	ASSLSGGGQPQH
TRBV27	many	TRBJ2-3	ASSFKGRAGDTQY
TRBV28	NA	TRBJ2-3	ASWRRGGLADTQY
TRBV20-1	many	TRBJ1-2	SARRTGGLTYGYT
TRBV4-2	many	TRBJ1-6	ASSQELNNSPLH
TRBV12-3/TRBV12-4	NA	TRBJ2-1	ASRQGWTMSRGQF
TRBV7-8	many	TRBJ1-3	ASSLTPSGNTIY
TRBV2	NA	TRBJ1-4	ASRDWNEKLF
TRBV5-1	few	TRBJ2-5	ASSRSLSGDQETQY
TRBV27	many	TRBJ2-3	ASRAGLADTQY
TRBV11-1	many	TRBJ2-4	ASSLRDRSSSDIQY
TRBV29-1	many	TRBJ1-1	SVSGAVDEAF
TRBV20-1	few	TRBJ2-1	SARDARGYNEQF
TRBV29-1	NA	TRBJ1-1	SAARGSDTEAF
TRBV4-3	NA	TRBJ1-5	ASSQDHNQPQH
TRBV28	many	TRBJ2-1	ASSPGAAGGPYNEQF
TRBV29-1	NA	TRBJ2-1	SAGKGPEQF
TRBV7-9	few	TRBJ2-1	ASSFTQTGKEQF
TRBV20-1	many	TRBJ2-1	SAGPSGGRNEQF
TRBV13	many	TRBJ1-1	ASSPESTEAF
TRBV29-1	few	TRBJ2-6	SVANRGGPSSGANVLT
TRBV20-1	few	TRBJ2-2	SATQGGGELF
TRBV7-8	many	TRBJ1-5	ASSSRGRGDQPQH
TRBV14	few	TRBJ2-5	ASSGLAYIKGQETQY
TRBV19	NA	TRBJ2-5	ASSIYGRQETQY
TRBV7-6	many	TRBJ2-5	ASSSRTYQETQY
TRBV5-4	few	TRBJ2-3	ASSLGRGTSGEPFLY
TRBV7-8	many	TRBJ2-2	ASSLANRGGGTGELF
TRBV6-2/TRBV6-3	many	TRBJ2-1	ASSLRTGGEQF
TRBV7-8	many	TRBJ2-7	ASSLATTRPYEQY
TRBV19	NA	TRBJ1-5	ASSIVGGNQPQH
TRBV12-3/TRBV12-4	many	TRBJ2-1	ASSLDTVNEQF
TRBV12-3/TRBV12-4	many	TRBJ2-3	ASSSGRTDTGEY
TRBV11-2	few	TRBJ2-3	ASSVAGQLTDTQY